This TCR beta chain was sequenced during a study of cytomegalovirus exposure and HLA in healthy donors. Overall study results and limits: A later analysis linked around 15,000 TCR beta sequences to HLA alleles at 0.05 false discovery rate.

With regard to this clone: Antigen unknown.

CDR3 length equals 13 residues. Trimming took 5 bases from V and 4 from J, leaving 12 bases between them. Germline assignment: CDR1 ENHRY and CDR2 SYGVKD. Unrecorded immune exposure was likely among donors, who were nominally healthy when sampled. Use of 60 Vbeta and 13 Jbeta primers characterized the PCR. Profiled with immunoSEQ multiplex PCR; TCRdb holds only in-frame clones, not every one. The sample carries about 90,000 clones, roughly 78% recorded once. This clonotype was obtained from a woman between 40 and 55 years old in good health and CMV-seropositive. This rearrangement joins TRBV10-3 to TRBJ2-7; possibly TRBD1 for D (7 bases). The specimen sequenced was PBMCs. CDR3 loop: CAISQGGPYEQYF. DNA for the CDR3: TGTGCCATCAGTCAGGGGGGACCATACGAGCAGTACTTC.